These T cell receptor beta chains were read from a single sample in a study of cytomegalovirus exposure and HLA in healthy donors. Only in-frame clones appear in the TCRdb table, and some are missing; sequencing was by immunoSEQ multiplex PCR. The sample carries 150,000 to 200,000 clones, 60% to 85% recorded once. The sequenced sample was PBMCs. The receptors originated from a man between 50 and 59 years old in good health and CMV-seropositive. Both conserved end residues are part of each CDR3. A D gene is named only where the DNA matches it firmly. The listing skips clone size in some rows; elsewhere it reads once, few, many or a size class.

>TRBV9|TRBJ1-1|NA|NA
CASSVLRNTEAFF
TGTGCCAGCAGCGTCCTTCGGAACACTGAAGCTTTCTTT
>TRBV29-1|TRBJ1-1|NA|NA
CSVDQGFTEAFF
TGCAGCGTTGATCAGGGTTTCACTGAAGCTTTCTTT
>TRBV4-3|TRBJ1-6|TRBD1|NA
CASSQDWTGASSPLHF
TGCGCCAGCAGCCAAGACTGGACAGGGGCCAGTTCACCCCTCCACTTT
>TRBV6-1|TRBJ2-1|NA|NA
CASSEVSREFF
TGTGCCAGCAGTGAAGTTAGTAGAGAGTTCTTC
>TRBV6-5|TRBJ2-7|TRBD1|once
CASSSDRGYEQYF
TGTGCCAGCAGTTCGGACAGGGGTTACGAGCAGTACTTC
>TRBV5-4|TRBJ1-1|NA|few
CASSLVSDTEAFF
TGTGCCAGCAGCTTGGTCTCGGACACTGAAGCTTTCTTT
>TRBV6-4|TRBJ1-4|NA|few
CASRTGKGIRANEKLFF
TGTGCCAGCAGGACCGGTAAGGGGATCAGGGCTAATGAAAAACTGTTTTTT
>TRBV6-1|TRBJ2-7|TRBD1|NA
CASSRGQGSYEQYF
TGTGCCAGCAGTCGGGGACAGGGAAGCTACGAGCAGTACTTC
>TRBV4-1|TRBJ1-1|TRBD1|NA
CASSQDGPGGTGTEAFF
TGCGCCAGCAGCCAAGACGGGCCGGGGGGGACAGGGACTGAAGCTTTCTTT
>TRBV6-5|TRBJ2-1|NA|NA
CASSYWSGNEQFF
TGTGCCAGCAGTTACTGGTCCGGCAATGAGCAGTTCTTC
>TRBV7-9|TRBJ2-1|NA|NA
CASREPGNYNEQFF
TGTGCCAGCAGAGAACCGGGAAATTACAATGAGCAGTTCTTC
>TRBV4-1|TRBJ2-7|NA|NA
CASSPLAFPGHSYEQYF
TGCGCCAGCAGCCCTTTGGCCTTTCCGGGACACTCCTACGAGCAGTACTTC
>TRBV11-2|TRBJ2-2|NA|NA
CASSPSRGLFF
TGTGCCAGCAGCCCTAGTAGGGGGCTGTTTTTT
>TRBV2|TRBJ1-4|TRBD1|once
CASNIQTGLNEKLFF
TGTGCCAGCAACATTCAGACAGGGCTGAACGAAAAACTGTTTTTT
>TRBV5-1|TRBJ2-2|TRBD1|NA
CASKIQAGTGNTGELFF
TGCGCCAGCAAAATTCAAGCCGGGACAGGGAACACCGGGGAGCTGTTTTTT
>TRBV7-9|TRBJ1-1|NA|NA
CASSLVGGETEAFF
TGTGCCAGCAGCTTAGTGGGAGGGGAAACTGAAGCTTTCTTT
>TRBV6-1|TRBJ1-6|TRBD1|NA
CASSDDRGLDSPLHF
TGTGCCAGCAGTGACGACAGGGGTCTTGATTCACCCCTCCACTTT
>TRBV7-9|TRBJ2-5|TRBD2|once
CASSFSGGAQETQYF
TGTGCCAGCAGCTTCAGCGGGGGGGCCCAAGAGACCCAGTACTTC
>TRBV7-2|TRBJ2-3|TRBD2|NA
CASSLTSGRADTQYF
TGTGCCAGCAGCTTGACTAGCGGGAGAGCAGATACGCAGTATTTT
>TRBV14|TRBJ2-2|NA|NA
CASSHLTGYTGELFF
TGTGCCAGCAGCCACCTCACAGGGTACACCGGGGAGCTGTTTTTT
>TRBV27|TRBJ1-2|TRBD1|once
CASSQKPRGINYGYTF
TGTGCCAGCAGTCAAAAACCCAGGGGGATTAACTATGGCTACACCTTC
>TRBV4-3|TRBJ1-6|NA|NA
CASSQEIDNSPLHF
TGCGCCAGCAGCCAAGAAATCGATAATTCACCCCTCCACTTT
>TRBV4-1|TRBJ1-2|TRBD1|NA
CASSHPGQVGYTF
TGCGCCAGCAGCCATCCTGGACAGGTGGGGTACACCTTC
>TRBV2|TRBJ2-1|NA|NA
CASIEGGGSYNEQFF
TGTGCCAGCATCGAGGGGGGGGGCTCCTACAATGAGCAGTTCTTC
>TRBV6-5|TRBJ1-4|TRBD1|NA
CASSYLRTGGVEKLFF
TGTGCCAGCAGTTACTTACGGACAGGGGGTGTTGAAAAACTGTTTTTT
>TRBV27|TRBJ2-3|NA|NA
CASSFGVLKYF
TGTGCCAGCAGTTTCGGGGTTCTGAAGTATTTT
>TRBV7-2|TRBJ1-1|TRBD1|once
CASSEGTGGQGAAFF
TGTGCCAGCAGCGAAGGGACAGGGGGCCAGGGAGCGGCTTTCTTT
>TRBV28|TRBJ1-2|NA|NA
CASSLPRVTTYGYTF
TGTGCCAGCAGTTTACCACGGGTTACGACCTATGGCTACACCTTC
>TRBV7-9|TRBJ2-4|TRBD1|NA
CASSFDRANIQYF
TGTGCCAGCAGTTTTGACAGGGCGAACATTCAGTACTTC
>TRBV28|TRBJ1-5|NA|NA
CASILSIGGNQPQHF
TGTGCCAGCATCTTATCGATAGGGGGCAATCAGCCCCAGCATTTT
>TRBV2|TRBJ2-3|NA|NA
CASSEWAGRDTDTQYF
TGTGCCAGCAGTGAGTGGGCAGGGCGGGACACAGATACGCAGTATTTT
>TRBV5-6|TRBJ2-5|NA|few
CASSLGTEMYQETQYF
TGTGCCAGCAGCTTGGGGACAGAGATGTACCAAGAGACCCAGTACTTC
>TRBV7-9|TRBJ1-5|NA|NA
CASSSGLLDSNQPQHF
TGTGCCAGCAGCTCTGGATTGTTGGACTCTAATCAGCCCCAGCATTTT
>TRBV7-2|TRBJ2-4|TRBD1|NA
CASSHRQGLGLAKNIQYF
TGTGCCAGCAGCCACCGACAGGGGTTGGGGCTAGCCAAAAACATTCAGTACTTC
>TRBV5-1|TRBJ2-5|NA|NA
CASSLKGLETQYF
TGCGCCAGCAGCTTGAAGGGGCTGGAGACCCAGTACTTC
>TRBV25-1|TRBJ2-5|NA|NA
CASARDPPWTQYF
TGTGCCAGCGCGCGGGACCCCCCCTGGACCCAGTACTTC
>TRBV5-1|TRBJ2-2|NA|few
CASSSRTTNTGELFF
TGCGCCAGCAGCTCTCGGACAACTAACACCGGGGAGCTGTTTTTT
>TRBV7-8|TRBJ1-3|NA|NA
CASSLVVRGTGNTIYF
TGTGCCAGCAGCTTAGTGGTCCGGGGGACTGGAAACACCATATATTTT
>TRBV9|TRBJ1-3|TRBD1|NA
CASSVGGQSSGNTIYF
TGTGCCAGCAGCGTAGGGGGACAGAGCTCTGGAAACACCATATATTTT
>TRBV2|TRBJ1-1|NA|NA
CASRLTQNTEAFF
TGTGCCAGCAGACTGACACAGAACACTGAAGCTTTCTTT
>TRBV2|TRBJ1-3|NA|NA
CASSVSAGLLSGNTIYF
TGTGCCAGCAGTGTATCGGCAGGGCTCCTCTCTGGAAACACCATATATTTT
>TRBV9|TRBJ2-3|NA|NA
CASSVMGLATDTQYF
TGTGCCAGCAGCGTAATGGGACTCGCTACAGATACGCAGTATTTT
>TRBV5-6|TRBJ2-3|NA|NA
CASSDTRTDTQYF
TGTGCCAGCAGCGACACTCGGACAGATACGCAGTATTTT
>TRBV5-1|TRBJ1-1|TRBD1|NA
CASRYTGDTEAFF
TGCGCCAGCAGGTATACAGGGGACACTGAAGCTTTCTTT
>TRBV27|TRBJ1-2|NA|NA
CASRQSNYGYTF
TGTGCCAGCAGACAGAGCAACTATGGCTACACCTTC
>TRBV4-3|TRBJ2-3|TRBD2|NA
CASSQDSLAGSDTQYF
TGCGCCAGCAGCCAAGATTCACTAGCGGGTTCAGATACGCAGTATTTT
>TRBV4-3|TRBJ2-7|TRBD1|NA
CASSQASRQGGEQYF
TGCGCCAGCAGCCAGGCCAGCCGACAGGGCGGCGAGCAGTACTTC
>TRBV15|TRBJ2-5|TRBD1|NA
CATSRDKEVGGPQETQYF
TGTGCCACCAGCAGAGATAAGGAGGTAGGGGGCCCTCAAGAGACCCAGTACTTC
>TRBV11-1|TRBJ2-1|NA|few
CASSFGGARSYNEQFF
TGTGCCAGCAGCTTCGGCGGGGCCCGCTCCTACAATGAGCAGTTCTTC
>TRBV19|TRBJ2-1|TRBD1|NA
CASSIGTGLYNEQFF
TGTGCCAGTAGTATCGGGACAGGGCTTTACAATGAGCAGTTCTTC
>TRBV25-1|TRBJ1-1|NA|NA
CASSESVGQGGTEAFF
TGTGCCAGCAGTGAATCTGTCGGGCAGGGTGGCACTGAAGCTTTCTTT
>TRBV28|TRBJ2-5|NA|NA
CASSLRGGYQETQYF
TGTGCCAGCAGTTTAAGGGGAGGATATCAAGAGACCCAGTACTTC
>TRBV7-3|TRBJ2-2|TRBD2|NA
CASSATSGGTYTGELFF
TGTGCCAGCAGCGCGACTAGCGGGGGGACCTACACCGGGGAGCTGTTTTTT
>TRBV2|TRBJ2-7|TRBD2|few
CASREVIYYEQYF
TGTGCCTCCCGGGAGGTTATTTACTACGAGCAGTACTTC